This TCR beta chain came from a study of monozygotic twins with inflammatory bowel disease. After re-calling the 5' RACE reads, TCRdb lists one entry per CDR3 protein, DNA absent. The table lists more than 300,000 distinct CDR3 sequences. This TCR was recovered from a human donor with ulcerative colitis or Crohn's disease, or a healthy co-twin of an affected twin (not recorded which). The source material was blood.

The CDR3 is CASSLDTRSSSPLHF. This chain joins TRBV7-8 and TRBJ1-6. The CDR3 has 15 amino acids. Germline CDR1 SGHVS, CDR2 FQNEAQ.